This T cell receptor beta chain was obtained from a study of human T cells and chemical hapten exposure. At the level of the study: Subjects had 2% DPC placed on roughly 2 cm by roughly 2 cm of upper inner arm skin for sensitization.

CDR3 length equals 15 residues. Germline V CDR1 and CDR2: LNHNV, YYDKDF (reference sequence). Trimming shortened V by 0 bases and J by 0 bases, and 7 bases separated the two germline ends. TCRdb used MiXCR to reprocess the RACE reads, holding one entry per CDR3 protein. The sample lists over 60,000 distinct CDR3 sequences; around 10% were seen once. Described time point: patch test 2, 6 weeks after DPC sensitization. Stated treatment: therapeutic diphenylcyclopropenone sensitization with weekly scalp DPC. Blood was collected ahead of every patch test applied. Alopecia patients deemed DPC-suitable, aged 18 to 70, excluding pregnancy.

The V call is TRBV15, the J call TRBJ2-3, with a possible D match to TRBD2 (6 bases). The sample here was whole blood, taken in connection with sensitization to the hapten diphenylcyclopropenone (DPC). The clonotype originates from a woman aged 50 to 60 with alopecia areata. Some clones in this sample may be carry-over from other donors' samples. The CDR3 region is CATSRELASTDTQYF. The CDR3 nucleotides are TGTGCCACCAGCAGAGAACTAGCTAGCACAGATACGCAGTATTTT.